Presented here are 20 T cell receptor beta chains from one specimen sequenced in a study of response to subunit inactivated influenza vaccine. TCRdb re-called the RT-PCR reads through MiXCR, storing one row per CDR3 protein. The sample records some 480,000 distinct CDR3 sequences, approximately 11% being singletons. This material consisted of PBMCs from blood, taken roughly 6 weeks after vaccination. The receptors were sampled from a man in his fifties who received an inactivated influenza vaccine.

The table lists this clonotype with a few counts. This rearrangement joins TRBV10-3 to TRBJ2-6; a possible D gene is TRBD2 (6 bases). Germline lookup yields CDR1 ENHRY and CDR2 SYGVKD. Trimming cost V 3 bases and J 5 bases, with 11 bases left between them. This CDR3 has 15 amino acids. CDR3 region: CAISDGGDWANVLTF. DNA of the CDR3: TGTGCCATCAGTGATGGCGGGGACTGGGCCAACGTCCTGACTTTC.

This clonotype has at least ten counts. The chain links TRBV4-3 to TRBJ2-7; TRBD1 matches 12 bases. This CDR3 is built from 17 residues. The V gene's germline CDR1 is LGHNA and CDR2 YSLEER. J was trimmed by 2 bases and V by 0 bases; bases with no gene match: 5. The CDR3 nucleotides are TGCGCCAGCAGCCAAGAGGGACAGGGGGCCTCTCCCTACGAGCAGTACTTC. Its translation is CASSQEGQGASPYEQYF.

This clonotype was seen at least ten times. An end of the junction does not agree with germline; a read error may underlie this. The gene calls are TRBV5-1 and TRBJ1-6; 9 bases are a match to TRBD1. CDR3 length equals 14 residues. The germline V gene encodes CDR1 SGHRS and CDR2 YFSETQ. This CDR3 is CASSSDRGNSPLHF. As DNA, the CDR3 is TGTGCCAGCAGTTCCGACAGGGGGAATTCACCCCTCCACTTT.

This clonotype was observed a few times. This chain connects TRBV4-2 to TRBJ2-5; D not certain. Trimming shortened V by 0 bases and J by 2 bases, and 7 bases separated the two germline ends. The CDR3 runs to 14 residues. Germline V gene lookup returns CDR1 LGHNA and CDR2 YNFKEQ. CDR3 protein: CASSQEARQETQYF. DNA of the CDR3: TGTGCCAGCAGCCAAGAAGCCCGACAAGAGACCCAGTACTTC.

This clonotype appeared many times. The CDR3, as DNA: TGCAGCGTTGAAGATTACGGGAGGGCCTGGGAGACCCAGTACTTC. Its protein is CSVEDYGRAWETQYF. This rearrangement joins TRBV29-1 to TRBJ2-5; 8 bases align to TRBD2. Trimming at V came to 0 bases and at J to 5 bases, leaving 8 bases not matched to a gene. The CDR3 is made up of 15 amino acids. Per germline, CDR1 SQVTM and CDR2 ANQGSEA.

In its sample, this clonotype was seen a few times. The gene calls are TRBV14 and TRBJ1-1; 8 bases are shared with TRBD1. Trimming removed 0 bases from V and 10 bases from J; junction bases left unmatched: 7. Germline CDR1 is SGHDN and CDR2 is FVKESK. There are 14 residues in the CDR3. CDR3 sequence reads: CASSQDMQGARAFF. Written as DNA, the CDR3 is TGTGCCAGCAGCCAAGATATGCAGGGGGCTCGAGCTTTCTTT.

This chain uses TRBV9 with TRBJ2-3, with TRBD1 as a possible D gene (6 bases). There are 15 residues in the CDR3. Looked up from germline, CDR1 is SGDLS and CDR2 is YYNGEE. Trimming left V 3 bases short and J 2 bases short, with 13 bases between. The DNA for the CDR3 is TGTGCCAGCAGCGGCAGTCCAGGGGTCACAGATACGCAGTATTTT. Translated: CASSGSPGVTDTQYF.

The sample holds many counts of this clonotype. The V gene is TRBV5-1, the J gene TRBJ2-6, with D possibly being TRBD1 or TRBD2 (5 bases each). The CDR3 extends over 16 amino acids. The ends were cut back, 0 bases at V and 3 bases at J, with 10 bases in the middle. Germline values: CDR1 SGHRS, CDR2 YFSETQ. CDR3 sequence: CASSLVGAVGANVLTF. The CDR3, as DNA: TGCGCCAGCAGCTTGGTCGGGGCAGTTGGGGCCAACGTCCTGACTTTC.

In its sample, this clonotype was seen many times. V gene TRBV5-1 combines with J gene TRBJ2-3; D might be TRBD1 or TRBD2, each matching 6 bases. This CDR3 region has 14 residues. Trimming cost V 4 bases and J 3 bases, with 12 bases left between them. CDR1 is SGHRS, CDR2 YFSETQ, per germline. As DNA, the CDR3 is TGCGCCAGCAGCAGGGGGGAATTTACAGATACGCAGTATTTT. Its protein is CASSRGEFTDTQYF.

Ten or more counts support this clonotype. The chain is built from TRBV29-1 and TRBJ2-3; D is ambiguous. V was pared by 3 bases and J by 0 bases, with 7 bases between. This CDR3 spans 13 amino acids. The V gene's germline CDR1 is SQVTM and CDR2 ANQGSEA. Written as DNA, the CDR3 is TGCAGCGTTGACGACGGGAGCACAGATACGCAGTATTTT. This gives the protein CSVDDGSTDTQYF.

DNA for the CDR3: TGTGCCAGCAGAAATACAGGGGCGCGCACTGAAGCTTTCTTT. Translation gives CASRNTGARTEAFF. V gene TRBV27 combines with J gene TRBJ1-1; TRBD1 matches 7 bases. Germline V gives CDR1 MNHEY, CDR2 SMNVEV (reference sequence). Trimming took 6 bases from V and 4 from J; bases not matched to a gene: 8. The CDR3 totals 14 residues.

This clonotype was detected ten times or more. This rearrangement joins TRBV12-3 or TRBV12-4 to TRBJ2-1, with D unclear. CDR3 length equals 12 residues. Trimming cost V 5 bases and J 9 bases, with 11 bases left between them. CDR3 in amino acids: CASSRTSREQFF. The CDR3 DNA follows: TGTGCCAGCAGTCGGACCTCCCGTGAGCAGTTCTTC.

At least ten counts were recorded for this clonotype. The gene calls are TRBV10-3 and TRBJ2-3; D is undetermined. Germline V gene lookup returns CDR1 ENHRY and CDR2 SYGVKD. This CDR3 contains 11 residues. Trimming removed 6 bases from V and 2 bases from J, with 3 bases in between. The chain's CDR3 is CAIRSTDTQYF. CDR3 sequence (DNA): TGTGCCATCAGATCCACAGATACGCAGTATTTT.

The chain couples TRBV11-2 to TRBJ2-5, with a possible D match to TRBD1 (6 bases). Per the germline V gene, CDR1 is SGHAT and CDR2 is FQNNGV. This CDR3 spans 14 amino acids. V was trimmed by 6 bases and J by 5 bases, leaving 16 bases between them. The CDR3 bases are TGTGCCAGCAGATACACACAGGGCTGGGAGACCCAGTACTTC. Translated, it gives CASRYTQGWETQYF.

This clonotype was recorded at least ten times. The chain joins TRBV5-1 to TRBJ2-1; D assignment may be TRBD1 or TRBD2 (5 bases each). This CDR3 contains 15 residues. The ends were cut back, 2 bases at V and 4 bases at J, with 13 bases in the middle. Germline lookup yields CDR1 SGHRS and CDR2 YFSETQ. The CDR3 DNA is TGCGCCAGCAGCTTAGGGACCGGGAAATACAATGAGCAGTTCTTC. Amino acids: CASSLGTGKYNEQFF.

Only a few counts were recorded for this clonotype. V usage is TRBV20-1 and J usage is TRBJ2-1; a weak D match, TRBD1 (5 bases). Trimming stripped 3 bases from V and 3 bases from J, with 12 bases between. Germline V lookup: CDR1 DFQATT, CDR2 SNEGSKA (reference sequence). The CDR3 has 14 residues. This CDR3 is CSASMRTRYNEQFF. CDR3 in DNA: TGCAGTGCTAGTATGAGGACACGCTACAATGAGCAGTTCTTC.

The chain employs TRBV7-9 and TRBJ2-3; D call uncertain. In germline, CDR1 is SEHNR, CDR2 FQNEAQ (reference sequence). The CDR3 covers 12 residues. V was shortened by 5 bases and J by 10 bases, with 13 bases between the two germline ends. This chain's CDR3 is CASSPQDHPQYF. The CDR3 nucleotides read TGTGCCAGCAGCCCGCAGGACCATCCGCAGTATTTT. The full variable domain, its missing parts supplied by reference TRBV7-9 and TRBJ2-3, is DTGVSQNPRHKITKRGQNVTFRCDPISEHNRLYWYRQTLGQGPEFLTYFQNEAQLEKSRLLSDRFSAERPKGSFSTLEIQRTEQGDSAMYLCASSPQDHPQYFGPGTRLTVL.

The chain couples TRBV18 to TRBJ2-6; possibly TRBD1 for D (5 bases). In germline, CDR1 is KGHSH, CDR2 LQKENI. The CDR3 consists of 19 residues. V was pared by 2 bases and J by 0 bases, with 17 bases between. The CDR3 DNA reads TGTGCCAGCTCACCAAATCTCCGGACAAGTTCCTCTGGGGCCAACGTCCTGACTTTC. Amino acid sequence: CASSPNLRTSSSGANVLTF.

This clonotype was seen ten or more times. The chain links TRBV5-1 to TRBJ1-5, with D unresolved. The germline CDR1 and CDR2 sequences are SGHRS and YFSETQ. V was pared by 0 bases and J by 2 bases, with 9 bases between. This CDR3 has 15 amino acids. The CDR3: CASSLDPRGNQPQHF. In DNA, the CDR3 is TGCGCCAGCAGCTTGGACCCTCGGGGCAATCAGCCCCAGCATTTT.

A few counts support this clonotype. Likely a read error: the CDR3 ends without its conserved phenylalanine or tryptophan. This chain uses TRBV12-3 or TRBV12-4 with TRBJ1-1; weak D call: TRBD1 (5 bases). The CDR3 runs 16 residues. V was clipped by 7 bases and J by 0 bases, with 18 bases between them. Here the CDR3 reads CASISNSGGMNTEAFL. The CDR3 DNA follows: TGTGCCAGCATATCAAATTCGGGGGGGATGAACACTGAAGCTTTCCTT.